Below, one TCR beta chain is given with its context. Its antigen is not known. TCRdb reprocessed the 5' RACE reads with MiXCR, giving one entry per CDR3 protein. The data show around 340,000 distinct CDR3 sequences, 9% to 15% seen once. Only healthy Caucasians were included as donors. The J segment lost 7 bases and the V segment lost 3 bases, leaving 4 bases of the junction unmatched. This CDR3 is 14 amino acids long. The sample originates from a study of identical twins. Study-wide results and caveats: Whereas memory repertoires showed no such difference, abundant cord blood beta clonotypes carried fewer insertions.

A further study also used this sample, focusing on yellow fever vaccine responses in identical twins.

The chain links TRBV12-3 or TRBV12-4 to TRBJ2-7, with 12 bases fitting TRBD2. This receptor was identified in a woman between 18 and 30 years old in good health. What was sequenced was CD8+ T cells sorted from blood. CDR3 loop: CASSLLAGGREQYF. CDR3 sequence (DNA): TGTGCCAGCAGTTTGCTAGCGGGAGGGCGGGAGCAGTACTTC.